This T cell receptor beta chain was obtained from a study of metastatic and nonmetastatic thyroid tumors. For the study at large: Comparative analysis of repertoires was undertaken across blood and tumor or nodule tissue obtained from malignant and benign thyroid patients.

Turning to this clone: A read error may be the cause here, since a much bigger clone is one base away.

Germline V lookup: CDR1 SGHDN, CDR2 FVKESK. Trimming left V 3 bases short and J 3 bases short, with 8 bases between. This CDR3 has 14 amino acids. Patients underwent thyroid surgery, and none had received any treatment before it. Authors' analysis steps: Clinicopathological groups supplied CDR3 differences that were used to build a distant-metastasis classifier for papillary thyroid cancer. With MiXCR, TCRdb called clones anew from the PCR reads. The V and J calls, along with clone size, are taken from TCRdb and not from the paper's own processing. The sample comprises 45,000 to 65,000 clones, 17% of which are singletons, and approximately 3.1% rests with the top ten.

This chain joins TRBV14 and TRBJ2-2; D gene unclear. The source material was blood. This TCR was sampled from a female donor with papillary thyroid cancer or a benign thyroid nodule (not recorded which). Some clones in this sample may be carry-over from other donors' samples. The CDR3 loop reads CASSQLLHTGELFF. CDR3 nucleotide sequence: TGTGCCAGCAGCCAGTTGCTTCACACCGGGGAGCTGTTTTTT.